The 6 T cell receptor beta chains below were found in one sample sequenced in a study of blood T cell repertoires in COVID-19. The assay was immunoSEQ multiplex PCR, and TCRdb's table has in-frame clones only and misses some. The sample lists some 300,000 clones; approximately 86% were seen once. Source material: PBMCs or T cells enriched from blood (not recorded which). These receptors were collected from a woman aged 25-40 years who had recovered from COVID-19.

The rearrangement links TRBV28 to TRBJ2-7; maybe TRBD2 (6 bases). In germline, CDR1 is MDHEN, CDR2 SYDVKM. CDR3 length: 18 amino acids. The V gene lost 3 bases and the J gene lost 2 bases, with 23 bases spanning the gap. CDR3 sequence reads: CASSFFRGPRGRTYEQYF. CDR3 coding DNA: TGTGCCAGCAGTTTTTTTAGAGGCCCCCGGGGGAGGACCTACGAGCAGTACTTC.

The V and J genes are TRBV7-3 and TRBJ2-1, with 8 bases that match TRBD1. The CDR3 totals 14 residues. Trimming cost V 5 bases and J 9 bases; bases outside gene matches: 9. Germline V gene lookup returns CDR1 SGHTA and CDR2 FQGTGA. The CDR3 coding sequence is TGTGCCAGCAGCGCCCGGACAGGGTACGGTGAGCAGTTCTTC. Its translation: CASSARTGYGEQFF.

J is TRBJ2-2 and V is TRBV7-8, with D unclear. Germline loops: CDR1 SGHVS, CDR2 FQNEAQ. The CDR3 contains 15 residues. Trimming took 1 base from V and 1 from J, leaving 7 bases between them. The CDR3 DNA follows: TGTGCCAGCAGCTTAGGGCTAGAGAACACCGGGGAGCTGTTTTTT. Its protein is CASSLGLENTGELFF.

This rearrangement joins TRBV28 to TRBJ1-1; 8 nucleotides align to TRBD1. The CDR3 covers 15 residues. The J segment lost 6 bases and the V segment lost 6 bases, leaving 12 bases of the junction unmatched. CDR1 MDHEN and CDR2 SYDVKM come from the germline V gene. CDR3 coding DNA: TGTGCCAGCAGCCTCGGGACAGGCTATTTAGCTGAAGCTTTCTTT. Protein product: CASSLGTGYLAEAFF.

The gene calls are TRBV9 and TRBJ2-7; 9 nucleotides agree with TRBD2. The CDR3 loop spans 15 amino acids. The ends lost 1 base at V and 6 bases at J; junction bases unmatched: 8. Germline V gene lookup returns CDR1 SGDLS and CDR2 YYNGEE. For the CDR3, the DNA is TGTGCCAGCAGCGTATTGGGGCGGGAGGGATCCGAGCAGTACTTC. It translates to CASSVLGREGSEQYF.

The CDR3 loop is CASSGGQGRGPSYEQYF. The CDR3 nucleotides read TGTGCCAGCAGCGGGGGACAGGGACGGGGACCCTCCTACGAGCAGTACTTC. The chain recombines TRBV5-4 with TRBJ2-7; 9 bases fit TRBD1. The CDR3 contains 17 residues. With V trimmed by 4 bases and J by 0 bases, 11 bases remained unmatched. Germline-derived CDR1 and CDR2 are SGHNT and YYREEE (reference sequence).